This is a list of T cell receptor beta chains from one sample in a study of response to subunit inactivated influenza vaccine. TCRdb reanalysed the RT-PCR reads using MiXCR and keeps one entry per CDR3 protein. Of about 520,000 distinct CDR3 sequences in the sample, about 25% were seen once. Sample: CD4+ T cells sorted from PBMCs, taken about 5 days after vaccination. Source of these receptors: a man in his forties or fifties who received an inactivated influenza vaccine. CDR3s include the opening cysteine and the closing phenylalanine or tryptophan. Clone size is shown for a subset of rows, as once, few, many or a class of expanded clone.

>TRBJ2-5|TRBV27|.
CASRQAGGPWGLVQETQYF
>TRBJ1-2|TRBV27|once
CASRRGTGSSGYTF
>TRBJ2-2|TRBV3-1|few
CASSRTGYGELFF
>TRBJ2-3|TRBV5-1|.
CASSFQRRTDTQYF
>TRBJ2-7|TRBV25-1|few
CASSESGYSSYEQYF
>TRBJ1-1|TRBV13|few
CASSALRVSTEAFF
>TRBJ2-3|TRBV7-8|.
CASSLGFLAGGNTQYF
>TRBJ1-5|TRBV29-1|many
CSVGQGNQPQHF
>TRBJ1-6|TRBV20-1|once
CSAPTGLGSSPLHF
>TRBJ2-5|TRBV20-1|few
CSGRWGRGAETQYF
>TRBJ1-5|TRBV29-1|few
CSVGRDGNQPQHF
>TRBJ2-7|TRBV20-1|few
CSARDPLVSMAYEQYF
>TRBJ2-1|TRBV7-8|few
CASSPFGTSGSMSSYNEQFF
>TRBJ2-1|TRBV20-1|many
CSARDPRKIRSYNEQFF
>TRBJ2-3|TRBV7-8|many
CASTHPAGLRTDTQYF
>TRBJ2-1|TRBV15|few
CATSRIRDRLDNEQFF
>TRBJ2-3|TRBV10-3|few
CAISVGQGETDTQYF
>TRBJ2-1|TRBV9|few
CASSEDPIRGPSEQFF
>TRBJ2-1|TRBV5-1|few
CASSLSGTRLDNEQFF
>TRBJ1-1|TRBV3-1|.
CASSPLGGARTEAFF
>TRBJ1-1|TRBV20-1|few
CSAMRGSLNTEAFF
>TRBJ2-3|TRBV20-1|few
CSAGLAHTQYF
>TRBJ2-3|TRBV7-9|.
CASSLVQGGFTDTQYF
>TRBJ2-3|TRBV20-1|.
CSAHITSGRTDTQYF
>TRBJ1-4|TRBV20-1|.
CSASRGFNATNEKLFF
>TRBJ2-1|TRBV5-1|.
CASSLGTSGAFSYNEQFF
>TRBJ2-1|TRBV5-5|many
CASSLWEREQFF
>TRBJ2-1|TRBV2|few
CASSALVWEAYNEQFF
>TRBJ2-7|TRBV12-3/TRBV12-4|few
CASSSPGQPTGQYF
>TRBJ2-7|TRBV20-1|few
CSAEGLAGGREQYF
>TRBJ1-6|TRBV12-3/TRBV12-4|.
CASSFQGPPLHF
>TRBJ2-3|TRBV6-5|few
CASRTGSSQYF
>TRBJ2-4|TRBV4-3|few
CASSQGWGEGAKNIQYF
>TRBJ1-1|TRBV7-2|once
CDSSSTGSLYTEAFF
>TRBJ2-3|TRBV11-2|few
CASSIRQGSDTQYF
>TRBJ2-7|TRBV24-1|.
CATKLDSPYEQYF
>TRBJ2-7|TRBV7-2|.
CASSPSPGRNYEQYF
>TRBJ2-7|TRBV20-1|few
CSARGQGGSYEQYF
>TRBJ2-5|TRBV20-1|.
CSARVQGEETQYF
>TRBJ2-1|TRBV7-2|.
CASSKGQGPYNEQFF
>TRBJ1-2|TRBV7-2|few
CASRSFYGYTF
>TRBJ2-3|TRBV9|.
CASSVVGGPGDTQYF
>TRBJ2-7|TRBV20-1|.
CSASSGWSSYEQYF
>TRBJ2-7|TRBV12-3/TRBV12-4|many
CASSLSGGGYEQYF
>TRBJ2-2|TRBV5-1|.
CASLSQGNPTGELFF